This paragraph covers one T cell receptor (beta chain) sequence. Its target antigen remains unknown. Base qualities are missing; no much larger clone stands one base away. This entry is derived from a study of preoperative IRX-2 immunotherapy in early breast cancer (dated by TCRdb to about 2019). V loses 5 bases at its end and J loses 0 bases; junction bases beyond the gene matches: 6. For CDR1 and CDR2, the germline V gene lists KGHSH and LQKENI. The CDR3, cysteine through phenylalanine, is 17 amino acids long. CDR3 DNA is the only sequence kept; it has 51 bases, read in frame from the first base. The intended sense of this specimen's treatment or condition label: preoperative locoregional IRX-2 cytokine immunotherapy. The samples were obtained from a phase Ib study that tested preoperative, locoregional IRX-2 cytokine immunotherapy designed to prime immune responses. Donors were patients with early-stage breast cancer who received IRX-2 before surgery.

Libraries were constructed by the immunoSEQ multiplex PCR assay. Not all clones reach the TCRdb copy of this immuneACCESS table, which keeps in-frame sequences only. Checked studies attribute under half of the gap to unresolved V genes and leave the rest unexplained. Across this sample there are just over 25,000 clones, with roughly four fifths seen only once. The ten largest clones capture roughly 1.3% of the sample. The V and J segments used are TRBV18 and TRBJ2-2, with 10 bases matching TRBD1. This TCR was recovered from a human donor with breast cancer. The sample consisted of lymph node tissue, taken after IRX-2 immunotherapy. The sequenced DNA is TGTGCCAGCTCAGACCAGGGACAGGGGACGAACACCGGGGAGCTGTTTTTT. Its translation is CASSDQGQGTNTGELFF.